This TCR beta chain was profiled in a study of blood T cell repertoires in COVID-19 (TCRdb year 2020). About the study as a whole: Samples covering the acute and convalescent phases of COVID-19 were provided by collaborators in the United States, Italy and Spain. The repertoires were released in a freely available public database intended as a resource for research on the immune response to SARS-CoV-2. HLA class I and class II types, where available, came from metadata supplied by the sample provider rather than from assay-based typing. The prospective study material was composed of cDNA or gDNA derived from T cells, B-cell-depleted T cells, or PBMCs. A de-identified subject ID, COVID-19 status, age in years and sex were almost always included in the sample metadata. Deeply sampled blood TCRbeta repertoires from subjects exposed to, actively infected with, or recovered from COVID-19 were included in the dataset. The samples were drawn from the first 160 participants of the ongoing ImmuneRACE study and from over a thousand subjects provided by 6 global collaborators. The paper's findings and limits, for the study overall: Clinical and demographic metadata were provided uncurated, with the amount varying by source and participant.

The collaborating institutions used their own protocols to collect whole blood in K2EDTA tubes. For TCRbeta analysis, collaborators shipped samples in one of three forms: frozen whole blood, isolated PBMCs, or DNA extracted from either of those sample types. V is cut back by 3 bases and J by 6 bases, with 7 bases in the junction unmatched. The germline V gene (reference sequence) provides CDR1 SEHNR and CDR2 FQNEAQ. Measured from the cysteine to the phenylalanine, the CDR3 is 14 residues long. Just the 42-base CDR3 DNA is kept, in frame starting at base 1. Points on this clone: No antigen is known for it. No clone much larger than this one lies a single base away; base qualities are absent.

TCRbeta CDR3 regions were amplified from genomic DNA by means of the immunoSEQ Assay, a bias-controlled multiplex PCR. Per the source publication's procedure: The number of nucleated cells in each sample was estimated by amplification of reference gene primers within the assay. Sequence reads were collapsed and filtered to measure the absolute abundance of every unique TCRbeta CDR3 rearrangement. Productive Simpson clonality was computed per sample as the square root of Simpson's diversity index over productive rearrangements. Held by TCRdb, this immuneACCESS table contains in-frame sequences only and omits some clones. Under half of the omission traces to an unresolved V gene where checked; the cause of the rest is unknown. Clone size and V and J calls were adopted from that table, with D and trimming inferred from the DNA. This sample gives roughly 200,000 clones in total; around 85% of them show up just once. About 8% of the sample rests with the top ten.

Material: peripheral blood. The V and J segments used are TRBV7-9 and TRBJ1-1; TRBD1 agrees with 7 junctional bases. The TCR sequence derives from a woman over 75 with acute or convalescent COVID-19. The CDR3 sequence is CASSFTGEWAEAFF. Here is the DNA: TGTGCCAGCAGCTTTACAGGGGAATGGGCTGAAGCTTTCTTT. With all but the CDR3 taken from the reference TRBV7-9 and TRBJ1-1 genes, the full variable domain is: DTGVSQNPRHKITKRGQNVTFRCDPISEHNRLYWYRQTLGQGPEFLTYFQNEAQLEKSRLLSDRFSAERPKGSFSTLEIQRTEQGDSAMYLCASSFTGEWAEAFFGQGTRLTVV.